These 15 T cell receptor beta chains originate from one sample sequenced in a study of technical replicates of blood from a few donors. Clones were sequenced by immunoSEQ multiplex PCR, and TCRdb holds only the in-frame ones, with some missing. The data show some 17,000 clones, about nine tenths seen once. Sequenced: PBMCs. The receptors stem from a human donor in good health.

The genes are TRBV6-1 and TRBJ2-7; 13 nucleotides line up with TRBD2. From germline, CDR1 is MNHNS and CDR2 SASEGT. Trimming at V came to 3 bases and at J to 5 bases, leaving 4 bases not matched to a gene. This CDR3 has 15 residues. The CDR3 DNA reads TGTGCCAGCAGTGAGGGGACTAGCGGGACCCACGAGCAGTACTTC. This sequence encodes CASSEGTSGTHEQYF.

This clone was counted once. The gene calls are TRBV5-1 and TRBJ1-4, with a weak D call TRBD1 (6 bases). Per the germline V gene, CDR1 is SGHRS and CDR2 is YFSETQ. The CDR3 runs to 15 residues. Trimming removed 0 bases from V and 7 bases from J, with 13 bases in between. The CDR3 nucleotides are TGCGCCAGCAGCTTGGGGGGGGGCACGAGTGAAAAACTGTTTTTT. Translating it yields CASSLGGGTSEKLFF.

This clone was seen only once. CDR3 loop: CASTSPGTGFEKLFF. The CDR3, as DNA: TGTGCCAGCACTAGCCCCGGGACAGGGTTTGAAAAACTGTTTTTT. The J gene is TRBJ1-4, the V gene TRBV6-6; 9 bases match TRBD1. CDR3 size: 15 residues. V dropped 7 bases and J dropped 7; count of bases not matched to a gene: 10. The germline CDR1 and CDR2 sequences are MNHNY and SVGAGI (reference sequence).

This sequence joins TRBV10-3 and TRBJ2-1; 7 bases are shared with TRBD2. With 0 bases clipped from V and 0 bases from J, the junction kept 2 bases outside the gene matches. Per germline, CDR1 ENHRY and CDR2 SYGVKD. This CDR3 is 16 amino acids long. The CDR3 loop is CAISESGGGSYNEQFF. The CDR3 DNA reads TGTGCCATCAGTGAGTCTGGGGGGGGCTCCTACAATGAGCAGTTCTTC.

This chain connects TRBV15 to TRBJ2-6, with D possibly matching TRBD1 (5 bases). With 3 bases removed from V and 2 bases from J, the gap between germline ends came to 17 bases. In germline, CDR1 is LNHNV, CDR2 YYDKDF (reference sequence). The length of the CDR3 is 18 residues. The CDR3 DNA reads TGTGCCACCAGCAGTACCCCGCTCAGGGCAGCTGGGGCCAACGTCCTGACTTTC. Protein product: CATSSTPLRAAGANVLTF.

The V call is TRBV5-1, the J call TRBJ2-5; D uncertain. The V end lost 1 base, the J end lost 5 bases, and 6 bases lay between the germline ends. The CDR3 has 12 residues. Germline-derived CDR1 and CDR2 are SGHRS and YFSETQ. This CDR3 reads CASSLSVETQYF. CDR3 nucleotides: TGCGCCAGCAGCTTGTCCGTCGAGACCCAGTACTTC. The full variable domain, completed using reference TRBV5-1 and TRBJ2-5, is KAGVTQTPRYLIKTRGQQVTLSCSPISGHRSVSWYQQTPGQGLQFLFEYFSETQRNKGNFPGRFSGRQFSNSRSEMNVSTLELGDSALYLCASSLSVETQYFGPGTRLLVL.

This chain joins TRBV19 and TRBJ2-1; 10 bases are a match to TRBD2. Losses at the gene ends were 2 bases for V and 6 bases for J; bases not matched to a gene: 4. This CDR3 has 15 residues. Per the germline V gene, CDR1 is LNHDA and CDR2 is SQIVND (reference sequence). In nucleotides, the CDR3 is TGTGCCAGTAGTATATCGGGACTAGCGACCAATGAGCAGTTCTTC. Translated: CASSISGLATNEQFF. The full variable domain, its missing parts supplied by reference TRBV19 and TRBJ2-1, is DGGITQSPKYLFRKEGQNVTLSCEQNLNHDAMYWYRQDPGQGLRLIYYSQIVNDFQKGDIAEGYSVSREKKESFPLTVTSAQKNPTAFYLCASSISGLATNEQFFGPGTRLTVL.

Written as DNA, the CDR3 is TGTGCCAGCAGCGACGACCGCGGCAGCGAGACTAATGAAAAACTGTTTTTT. Protein product: CASSDDRGSETNEKLFF. The chain joins TRBV7-9 to TRBJ1-4; no firm D call. The length of the CDR3 is 17 residues. The V gene lost 5 bases and the J gene lost 2 bases, with 18 bases spanning the gap. Germline CDR1 SEHNR, CDR2 FQNEAQ (reference sequence).

In nucleotides, the CDR3 is TGTGCCAGCAGCTATACCGGGACTAGCGGGAGGGACGAGCAGTACTTC. It encodes CASSYTGTSGRDEQYF. The gene calls are TRBV13 and TRBJ2-7; 16 nucleotides align to TRBD2. The CDR3 spans 16 residues. The junction had 5 bases not matched to a gene; V was cut back by 4 bases and J by 5 bases. Germline-derived CDR1 and CDR2 are PRHDT and FYEKMQ (reference sequence).

The V and J genes are TRBV13 and TRBJ2-2, with 8 bases aligning to TRBD2. The CDR3 runs 15 residues. V shed 8 bases, J shed 6 bases, and the junction held 11 bases outside the gene matches. Germline V CDR1 and CDR2: PRHDT, FYEKMQ (reference sequence). Here the CDR3 reads CASARGGRPPGELFF. Here the CDR3 DNA reads TGTGCCAGCGCTAGGGGCGGGAGGCCCCCCGGGGAGCTGTTTTTT.

A word on this clone: The same CDR3 also results from other DNA sequences found in this sample. CDR3 residues: CASSSGTGVEQYF. DNA of the CDR3: TGTGCCAGCAGTTCCGGGACAGGGGTCGAGCAGTACTTC. The chain is built from TRBV6-6 and TRBJ2-7; 10 bases are shared with TRBD1. The CDR3 has 13 amino acids. Germline V gene lookup returns CDR1 MNHNY and CDR2 SVGAGI (reference sequence). J was trimmed by 6 bases and V by 4 bases; bases with no gene match: 3.

The genes are TRBV7-8 and TRBJ2-1; unclear D gene. The CDR3 has 15 residues. Germline-derived CDR1 and CDR2 are SGHVS and FQNEAQ. With 5 bases removed from V and 6 bases from J, the gap between germline ends came to 17 bases. CDR3 residues: CASSPTTVFGNEQFF. In nucleotides, the CDR3 is TGTGCCAGCAGCCCCACGACTGTTTTTGGCAATGAGCAGTTCTTC.

This chain connects TRBV19 to TRBJ2-2; TRBD1 matches at 8 bases. Trimming removed 10 bases from V and 7 bases from J; junction bases left unmatched: 11. Germline V gene data show CDR1 as LNHDA and CDR2 as SQIVND (reference sequence). CDR3 length: 14 residues. CDR3 amino acids: CATTRQGASGELFF. The CDR3 DNA is TGTGCCACCACGAGGCAGGGGGCGAGCGGGGAGCTGTTTTTT.

This sequence joins TRBV5-4 and TRBJ1-2, with D possibly matching TRBD1 (6 bases). V was pared by 0 bases and J by 7 bases, with 10 bases between. Germline V gene data show CDR1 as SGHNT and CDR2 as YYREEE (reference sequence). CDR3 length: 13 residues. CDR3 loop: CASSLDRAGGYTF. The CDR3, as DNA: TGTGCCAGCAGCTTGGACAGGGCTGGTGGCTACACCTTC.

The sample holds one count of this clone. The V call is TRBV2, the J call TRBJ2-1, with 7 bases identical to TRBD2. Germline CDR1 SNHLY, CDR2 FYNNEI. CDR3 length: 19 residues. With V trimmed by 8 bases and J by 4 bases, 23 bases remained unmatched. The CDR3: CASQPATSSSTRAYNEQFF. In DNA, the CDR3 is TGTGCCAGCCAGCCTGCGACTAGCTCTTCGACTCGGGCGTACAATGAGCAGTTCTTC. Together with reference TRBV2 and TRBJ2-1, the CDR3 gives the full variable domain: EPEVTQTPSHQVTQMGQEVILRCVPISNHLYFYWYRQILGQKVEFLVSFYNNEISEKSEIFDDQFSVERPDGSNFTLKIRSTKLEDSAMYFCASQPATSSSTRAYNEQFFGPGTRLTVL.